The present TCR beta chain was sequenced within a study of blood T cell repertoires in COVID-19. Study background: Sample material is recorded as cDNA or gDNA derived from T cells, B-cell-depleted T cells, or PBMCs.

Authors' data handling: Reference gene primer amplification gave estimated nucleated cell counts. This table comes from immunoSEQ multiplex PCR, and its TCRdb copy is limited to in-frame clones, with some not included. The V and J calls and the clone size are those of that table, but D and trimming were determined from the DNA. This sample has about 140,000 clones, with roughly four fifths found just once. Germline V gene data show CDR1 as MNHNS and CDR2 as SASEGT. The CDR3 has 13 residues. J gave up 8 bases and V 2 bases, and 1 base lay outside the gene matches. This chain uses TRBV6-1 with TRBJ2-3; 10 bases match TRBD2. This TCR was sampled from a woman of 80 years or more with active or convalescent COVID-19. The sample comprised peripheral blood. This CDR3 reads CASSETSGVTQYF. In DNA form, the CDR3 reads TGTGCCAGCAGTGAAACTAGCGGGGTTACGCAGTATTTT.